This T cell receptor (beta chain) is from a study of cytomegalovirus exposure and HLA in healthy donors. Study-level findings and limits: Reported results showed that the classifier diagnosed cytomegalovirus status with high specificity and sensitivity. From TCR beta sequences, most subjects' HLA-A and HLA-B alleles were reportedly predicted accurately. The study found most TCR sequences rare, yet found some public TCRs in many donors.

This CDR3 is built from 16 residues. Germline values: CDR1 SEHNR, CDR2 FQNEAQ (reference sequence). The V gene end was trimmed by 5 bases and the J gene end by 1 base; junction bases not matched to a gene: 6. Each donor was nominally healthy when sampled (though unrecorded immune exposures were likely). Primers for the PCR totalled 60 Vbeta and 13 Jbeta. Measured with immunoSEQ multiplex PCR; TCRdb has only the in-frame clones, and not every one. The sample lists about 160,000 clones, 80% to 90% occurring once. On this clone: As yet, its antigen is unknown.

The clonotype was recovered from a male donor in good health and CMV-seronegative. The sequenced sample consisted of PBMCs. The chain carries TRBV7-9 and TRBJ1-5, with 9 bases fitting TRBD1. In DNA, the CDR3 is TGTGCCAGCAGCCATACAGGGGGCCAAAGCAATCAGCCCCAGCATTTT. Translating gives CASSHTGGQSNQPQHF. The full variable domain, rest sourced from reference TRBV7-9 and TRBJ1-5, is DTGVSQNPRHKITKRGQNVTFRCDPISEHNRLYWYRQTLGQGPEFLTYFQNEAQLEKSRLLSDRFSAERPKGSFSTLEIQRTEQGDSAMYLCASSHTGGQSNQPQHFGDGTRLSIL.